This T cell receptor beta chain derives from a study of blood T cell repertoires in COVID-19 (TCRdb year 2020). Regarding the research as a whole: Samples from collaborators originated in the United States, Italy and Spain and spanned both the acute and convalescent phases of COVID-19. The prospective study material was composed of cDNA or gDNA derived from T cells, B-cell-depleted T cells, or PBMCs. Subjects who had been exposed to COVID-19, were actively infected with it, or had recovered from it provided the deeply sampled blood TCRbeta repertoires that made up the dataset. A freely available public database, intended as a resource for researchers studying the immune response to SARS-CoV-2, is where the repertoires were released. Samples were obtained from the ongoing ImmuneRACE study (first 160 participants) and from 1,200 or so subjects provided by 6 global collaborators. Nearly every sample came with metadata listing a de-identified subject ID, COVID-19 status, age in years and sex. Where available, HLA class I and class II types were taken from metadata supplied by the sample provider and were not determined by assay-based typing.

Turning to this clone: This receptor's antigen is unknown. The input lacks base qualities; no much larger clone sits a single base away.

Including cysteine and phenylalanine, the CDR3 has 17 amino acids. CDR3 DNA only is kept here, 51 bases in frame from base 1. TCRbeta CDR3 regions were amplified from genomic DNA using the immunoSEQ Assay, a bias-controlled multiplex PCR. The authors' pipeline ran thus. The number of nucleated cells in each sample was estimated from the amplification of reference gene primers within the assay. To quantify the absolute abundance of each unique TCRbeta CDR3 rearrangement, sequence reads were collapsed and filtered. For each sample, productive Simpson clonality was calculated by taking the square root of Simpson's diversity index across productive rearrangements. This immuneACCESS table, as held by TCRdb, lists in-frame sequences with V and J called but not all clones. Of the missing ones, under half trace to an unresolved V gene in checked studies; the others have no known cause. V and J calls and clone size come straight from that table; D and trimming were deduced from the DNA. This sample gives around 100,000 clones in total; 85% of them show up just once. The ten largest clones take up 3.4% of the sample.

Whole blood was collected in K2EDTA tubes by collaborating institutions according to the institutions' own protocols. For TCRbeta analysis, collaborators shipped samples as frozen whole blood, isolated PBMCs, or DNA extracted from either of those sample types. On the study overall, not on this receptor specifically: Clinical and demographic metadata were provided uncurated, with the amount varying by source and participant.

The rearranged segments are TRBV21-1 and TRBJ2-7; TRBD2 was called by the table and not checked on the DNA. TRBV21-1 counts as a pseudogene. This clonotype was sampled from a man between 35 and 55 years old with acute or convalescent COVID-19. Sample: peripheral blood. The CDR3 loop reads CASSKAQSTDSCPEQYF. The DNA is as follows: TGTGCCAGCAGCAAAGCGCAAAGTACTGACTCCTGCCCCGAGCAGTACTTC.